A selection of T cell receptor beta chains follows, all from one sample in a study of blood T cell repertoires in COVID-19. Sequenced by immunoSEQ multiplex PCR; TCRdb stores in-frame clones only, minus some. Among over 20,000 clones listed, under 90% were seen once. Sequenced: peripheral blood. The receptor set was obtained from a man over 45 with active COVID-19. Each CDR3 is given with its conserved first and last residue. The D gene is left open where the match is weak.

v_call	d_call	j_call	cdr3_nt	cdr3_aa
TRBV11-2	TRBD2	TRBJ2-1	TGTGCCAGCAGCACAATAGCGGGGGGATACAATGAGCAGTTCTTC	CASSTIAGGYNEQFF
TRBV7-6	TRBD1	TRBJ2-7	TGTGCCAGCAGCTTGGGGACAGGGGTGTCCTACGAGCAGTACTTC	CASSLGTGVSYEQYF
TRBV2	NA	TRBJ2-5	TGTGCCAGCAGTGGGACAGCCCAAGAGACCCAGTACTTC	CASSGTAQETQYF
TRBV7-9	TRBD1	TRBJ1-2	TGTGCCAGCAGCAAGCCCGGGACAGGGGGCGACTATGGCTACACCTTC	CASSKPGTGGDYGYTF
TRBV12-3/TRBV12-4	NA	TRBJ1-5	TGTGCCAGCAGTTTAGGAGCGAATCAGCCCCAGCATTTT	CASSLGANQPQHF
TRBV18	NA	TRBJ1-4	TGTGCCAGCTCACCGAGGCCCCCAGGGTCCAATGAAAAACTGTTTTTT	CASSPRPPGSNEKLFF
TRBV4-1	NA	TRBJ1-5	TGCGCCAGCAGCCAAGGCTTTTTTCAGGAAATCAGCCCCCAGCATTTT	CASSQGFFQEISPQHF
TRBV7-2	TRBD1	TRBJ2-5	TGTGCCAGCAGCTTTAACAGGGGTCAAGAGACCCAGTACTTC	CASSFNRGQETQYF
TRBV7-2	TRBD2	TRBJ2-2	TGTGCCAGCAGCTTAGTAGCGGGGGCAAACACCGGGGAGCTGTTTTTT	CASSLVAGANTGELFF
TRBV5-1	TRBD1	TRBJ2-5	TGCGCCAGCAGCCCGGGACAGGGCAGACTCCAAGAGACCCAGTACTTC	CASSPGQGRLQETQYF
TRBV4-1	NA	TRBJ1-2	TGCGCCAGCAGCCAAGACCCACGGCCAGGCCACTATGGCTACACCTTC	CASSQDPRPGHYGYTF
TRBV10-1	NA	TRBJ1-5	TGCGCCAGCACCTTCAAAGGGAGGGACTATAGCAATCAGCCCCAGCATTTT	CASTFKGRDYSNQPQHF
TRBV2	TRBD2	TRBJ2-3	TGTGCCAGCAGCCCTACGGGGGGGAGGGATACGCAGTATTTT	CASSPTGGRDTQYF
TRBV9	TRBD1	TRBJ1-1	TGTGCCAGCAGAGGACAGGGGAACACTGAAGCTTTCTTT	CASRGQGNTEAFF